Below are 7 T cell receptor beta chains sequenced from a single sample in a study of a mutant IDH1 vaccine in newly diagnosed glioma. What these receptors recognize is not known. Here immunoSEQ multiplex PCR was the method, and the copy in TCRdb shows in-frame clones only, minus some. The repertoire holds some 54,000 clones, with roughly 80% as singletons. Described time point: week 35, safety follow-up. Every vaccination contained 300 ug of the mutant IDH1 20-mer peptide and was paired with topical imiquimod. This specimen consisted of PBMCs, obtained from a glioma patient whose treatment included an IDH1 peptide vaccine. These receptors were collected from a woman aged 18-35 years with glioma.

The CDR3 here is CASREGGLGDEKLFF. CDR3 coding DNA: TGTGCCAGCAGAGAGGGGGGTTTGGGGGATGAAAAACTGTTTTTT. J is TRBJ1-4 and V is TRBV5-4, with D possibly matching TRBD1 (6 bases). The V end was cut by 5 bases, the J end by 6 bases, with 17 bases between. The V gene's germline CDR1 is SGHNT and CDR2 YYREEE (reference sequence). The CDR3 is 15 amino acids. The full variable domain, its missing parts supplied by reference TRBV5-4 and TRBJ1-4, is ETGVTQSPTHLIKTRGQQVTLRCSSQSGHNTVSWYQQALGQGPQFIFQYYREEENGRGNFPPRFSGLQFPNYSSELNVNALELDDSALYLCASREGGLGDEKLFFGSGTQLSVL.

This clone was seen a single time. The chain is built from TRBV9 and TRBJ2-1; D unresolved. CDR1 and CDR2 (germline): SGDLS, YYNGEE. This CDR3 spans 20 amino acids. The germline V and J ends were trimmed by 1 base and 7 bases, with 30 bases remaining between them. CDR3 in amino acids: CASSVPKGAPGHLGQNEQFF. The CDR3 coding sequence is TGTGCCAGCAGCGTACCCAAAGGAGCACCGGGCCACCTAGGTCAGAATGAGCAGTTCTTC.

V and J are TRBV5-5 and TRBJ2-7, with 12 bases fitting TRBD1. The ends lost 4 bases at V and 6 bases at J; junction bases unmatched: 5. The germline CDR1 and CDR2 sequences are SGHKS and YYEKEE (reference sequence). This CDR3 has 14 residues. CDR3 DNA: TGTGCCAGCAGCCCCGGGGACAGGGGGCTCGAGCAGTACTTC. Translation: CASSPGDRGLEQYF.

CDR3 sequence reads: CASSGLANEQFF. Here the CDR3 DNA reads TGTGCCAGCAGTGGACTAGCAAATGAGCAGTTCTTC. The chain employs TRBV9 and TRBJ2-1, with 8 nucleotides matching TRBD2. This CDR3 spans 12 amino acids. V was pared by 5 bases and J by 7 bases, with 2 bases of the junction left unmatched. CDR1 and CDR2 (germline): SGDLS, YYNGEE.

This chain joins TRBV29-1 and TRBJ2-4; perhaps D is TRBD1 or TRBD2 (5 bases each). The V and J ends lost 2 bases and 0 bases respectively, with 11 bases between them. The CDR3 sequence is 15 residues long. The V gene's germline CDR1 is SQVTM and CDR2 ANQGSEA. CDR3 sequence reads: CSVEWFGGAKNIQYF. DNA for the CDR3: TGCAGCGTTGAATGGTTTGGGGGAGCCAAAAACATTCAGTACTTC.

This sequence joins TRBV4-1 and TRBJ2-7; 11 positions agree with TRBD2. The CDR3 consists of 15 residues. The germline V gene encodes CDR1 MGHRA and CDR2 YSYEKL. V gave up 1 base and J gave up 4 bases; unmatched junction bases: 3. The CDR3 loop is CASSQVTSGGYEQYF. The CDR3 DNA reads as TGCGCCAGCAGCCAAGTTACTAGCGGGGGTTACGAGCAGTACTTC.

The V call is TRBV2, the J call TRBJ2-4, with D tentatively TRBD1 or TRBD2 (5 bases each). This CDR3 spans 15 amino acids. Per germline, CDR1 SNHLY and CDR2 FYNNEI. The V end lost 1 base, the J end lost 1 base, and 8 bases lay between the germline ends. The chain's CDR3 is CASSEGGTAKNIQYF. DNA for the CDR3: TGTGCCAGCAGTGAAGGGGGGACGGCCAAAAACATTCAGTACTTC.